These T cell receptor beta chains were read from a single sample in a study of radiotherapy plus CTLA-4 blockade in lung cancer. Here immunoSEQ multiplex PCR was the method, and the copy in TCRdb shows in-frame clones only, minus some. This sample has about 120,000 clones, with about four fifths found just once. Source: peripheral blood, taken from a patient treated with radiotherapy plus ipilimumab. These TCRs come from a human donor with non-small cell lung cancer that progressed on radiotherapy plus ipilimumab. Some clones in this sample may be carry-over from other donors' samples. The conserved cysteine and the conserved F or W are not part of the CDR3 here.

J gene: TRBJ1-2; V gene: TRBV6-6; CDR3 protein: ASSYSRQGADGYT
J gene: TRBJ1-1; V gene: TRBV5-4; CDR3 protein: ASSSGKGGGTEAF
J gene: TRBJ2-3; V gene: TRBV4-3; CDR3 protein: ASSQDMVLGDTQY
J gene: TRBJ1-1; V gene: TRBV30; CDR3 protein: AWTGGQGWSEAF
J gene: TRBJ2-7; V gene: TRBV6-6; CDR3 protein: ASSYAGQGNYEQY
J gene: TRBJ1-2; V gene: TRBV29-1; CDR3 protein: SVAPLPGAGDGYT
J gene: TRBJ2-1; V gene: TRBV7-9; CDR3 protein: ASSLPYNEQF
J gene: TRBJ2-1; V gene: TRBV19; CDR3 protein: ASSRNYNEQF
J gene: TRBJ1-1; V gene: TRBV19; CDR3 protein: ASSIVRGTLRAF
J gene: TRBJ1-5; V gene: TRBV6-6; CDR3 protein: ASSRDINQPQH
J gene: TRBJ1-2; V gene: TRBV15; CDR3 protein: ATSRHLGDYGYT
J gene: TRBJ1-1; V gene: TRBV14; CDR3 protein: ASSQAGGGTEAF
J gene: TRBJ1-4; V gene: TRBV19; CDR3 protein: ATSRGTGLF
J gene: TRBJ2-2; V gene: TRBV7-2; CDR3 protein: ASSFKTGGRGELF
J gene: TRBJ2-7; V gene: TRBV4-3; CDR3 protein: ASSRDRVYEQY
J gene: TRBJ2-7; V gene: TRBV28; CDR3 protein: ASSLPGGNSYEQY
J gene: TRBJ2-3; V gene: TRBV5-1; CDR3 protein: ASSFRQASTDTQY
J gene: TRBJ1-1; V gene: TRBV18; CDR3 protein: ASSPSGTSNTEAF
J gene: TRBJ2-3; V gene: TRBV30; CDR3 protein: AWSKSGGADTQY
J gene: TRBJ2-3; V gene: TRBV6-5; CDR3 protein: ASSYYGTGVSDTQY
J gene: TRBJ1-3; V gene: TRBV27; CDR3 protein: ASSIHRGSGNTIY
J gene: TRBJ2-7; V gene: TRBV7-9; CDR3 protein: ASSLSGHYYEQY